One and the same sample provided the 9 T cell receptor beta chains below, sequenced in a study of shared clonotypes between healthy human individuals. This table comes from immunoSEQ multiplex PCR, and its TCRdb copy is limited to in-frame clones, with some not included. The data contain 550,000 to 800,000 clones, roughly 87% of them singletons. What was sequenced was memory CD8+ T cells from PBMCs. Noted subset: CD45RO+ cells pooled with CCR7-negative TemRA cells. The receptors were sampled from a man aged 18-30 years in good health. Some clones in this sample may be carry-over from other donors' samples.

CDR3 in amino acids: CASRETPGANVLTF. The CDR3 coding sequence is TGTGCCAGCAGAGAGACGCCTGGGGCCAACGTCCTGACTTTC. The chain carries TRBV6-1 and TRBJ2-6; D remains ambiguous. In germline, CDR1 is MNHNS, CDR2 SASEGT. The CDR3 has 14 residues. The V and J ends lost 6 bases and 2 bases respectively, with 8 bases between them.

This chain uses TRBV7-6 with TRBJ2-5, with D unclear. Germline V gene data show CDR1 as SGHVS and CDR2 as FNYEAQ. The CDR3 loop spans 14 amino acids. The V end lost 1 base, the J end lost 4 bases, and 10 bases lay between the germline ends. The CDR3 region is CASSLVIGRETQYF. CDR3 nucleotide sequence: TGTGCCAGCAGCTTAGTTATAGGCAGAGAGACCCAGTACTTC.

The V call is TRBV27, the J call TRBJ1-1; D ambiguous. The V end lost 8 bases, the J end lost 1 base, and 14 bases lay between the germline ends. The CDR3 sequence is 14 residues long. Per germline, CDR1 MNHEY and CDR2 SMNVEV (reference sequence). CDR3 bases: TGTGCCAGCCGATCCGGACTCGGGAACACTGAAGCTTTCTTT. Translated: CASRSGLGNTEAFF.

CDR3 DNA sequence: TGTGCCAGCAGTTTATGGGGGACAGGGGCGCAGCCCCAGCATTTT. Its translation: CASSLWGTGAQPQHF. The chain recombines TRBV27 with TRBJ1-5; TRBD1 matches 10 bases. This CDR3 has 15 residues. Germline CDR1 reads MNHEY; CDR2 reads SMNVEV (reference sequence). Germline trimming cut 1 base from V and 7 bases from J; bases unmatched to any gene: 4.

The chain is built from TRBV28 and TRBJ2-1; TRBD2 matches at 8 bases. The CDR3 loop spans 14 amino acids. V was clipped by 3 bases and J by 6 bases; unmatched bases: 4. Germline V CDR1 and CDR2: MDHEN, SYDVKM. CDR3 protein: CASSFFGRANEQFF. In DNA, the CDR3 is TGTGCCAGCAGTTTCTTCGGGAGGGCCAATGAGCAGTTCTTC.

The chain carries TRBV2 and TRBJ2-3, with D tentatively TRBD1 (6 bases). CDR3 length: 19 amino acids. The V gene's germline CDR1 is SNHLY and CDR2 FYNNEI. The V end lost 7 bases, the J end lost 6 bases, and 32 bases lay between the germline ends. The CDR3 region is CASIPVEGLEDRPQDTQYF. The CDR3 DNA sequence: TGTGCCAGCATCCCTGTTGAGGGGCTCGAGGACAGACCTCAGGATACGCAGTATTTT.

The chain couples TRBV19 to TRBJ2-7, with D possibly being TRBD1 or TRBD2 (5 bases each). Per germline, CDR1 LNHDA and CDR2 SQIVND (reference sequence). The CDR3 sequence is 15 residues long. V was trimmed by 4 bases and J by 5 bases, leaving 18 bases between them. The CDR3 region is CASSTGWGTLNEQYF. The CDR3 region has the DNA TGTGCCAGTAGTACCGGGTGGGGGACCCTCAACGAGCAGTACTTC.

The genes are TRBV28 and TRBJ1-2, with 10 bases matching TRBD1. CDR3 length equals 14 residues. The germline V gene encodes CDR1 MDHEN and CDR2 SYDVKM. The V and J ends lost 4 bases and 4 bases, in that order; junction bases with no gene match: 3. CDR3 sequence: CASSSGTGVYGYTF. The CDR3 DNA sequence: TGTGCCAGCAGTTCGGGGACAGGGGTCTATGGCTACACCTTC.

The CDR3: CASSFSGRARTDTQYF. CDR3 DNA sequence: TGTGCCAGCAGCTTTAGCGGGAGGGCCAGGACAGATACGCAGTATTTT. The chain joins TRBV11-1 to TRBJ2-3; 11 nucleotides agree with TRBD2. The CDR3 runs to 16 residues. The ends lost 3 bases at V and 3 bases at J; junction bases unmatched: 5. Germline CDR1 reads SGHAT; CDR2 reads FQDESV (reference sequence).